These 20 T cell receptor beta chains came from one sample sequenced in a study of T cells in Graves' hyperthyroidism and ophthalmopathy. Regions amplified from RNA transcripts were the TCR beta CDR3 regions. In the first-round RT-PCR of the TCR CDR3, the HTBI primer set was used. TCRdb analysed the multiplex PCR reads with MiXCR anew, one entry per CDR3 protein. The repertoire has under 700,000 distinct CDR3 sequences, about 45% of them found once; the top ten carry about 8.2%. Sequenced material: peripheral blood or thyroid tissue (not recorded which). These receptor sequences come from a young woman with Graves' hyperthyroidism.

This clonotype was detected only a few times. The gene calls are TRBV7-9 and TRBJ1-1; D call uncertain. There are 13 residues in the CDR3. Germline loops: CDR1 SEHNR, CDR2 FQNEAQ (reference sequence). The V end was cut by 7 bases, the J end by 4 bases, with 13 bases between. The CDR3 here is CASTLGPRTEAFF. In nucleotides, the CDR3 is TGTGCCAGCACCCTCGGACCGCGCACTGAAGCTTTCTTT.

The CDR3 sequence: CASSPRQGVVQYF. The CDR3 DNA reads as TGTGCCAGCAGCCCGCGACAGGGGGTAGTGCAGTACTTC. The V gene is TRBV7-9, the J gene TRBJ2-7, with 9 positions matching TRBD1. Losses at the gene ends were 5 bases for V and 9 bases for J; bases not matched to a gene: 8. The CDR3 is made up of 13 amino acids. CDR1 and CDR2 (germline): SEHNR, FQNEAQ (reference sequence).

A single count supports this clonotype. The chain carries TRBV7-6 and TRBJ2-7; 7 bases align to TRBD1. Per germline, CDR1 SGHVS and CDR2 FNYEAQ. V lost 5 bases and J lost 3; bases outside the gene matches: 7. The CDR3 is 14 amino acids. The CDR3 region has the DNA TGTGCCAGCAGCGTTGAGGGGGCCGTCTACGAGCAGTACTTC. Protein sequence: CASSVEGAVYEQYF. The full variable domain, completed using reference TRBV7-6 and TRBJ2-7, is GAGVSQSPRYKVTKRGQDVALRCDPISGHVSLYWYRQALGQGPEFLTYFNYEAQQDKSGLPNDRFSAERPEGSISTLTIQRTEQRDSAMYRCASSVEGAVYEQYFGPGTRLTVT.

The J gene is TRBJ2-6, the V gene TRBV7-9; 8 bases agree with TRBD2. Losses at the gene ends were 1 base for V and 2 bases for J; bases not matched to a gene: 10. This CDR3 contains 19 residues. From germline, CDR1 is SEHNR and CDR2 FQNEAQ (reference sequence). Written as DNA, the CDR3 is TGTGCCAGCAGCTTAGATCTAGGACTAGCTGACGCTGGGGCCAACGTCCTGACTTTC. It yields the protein CASSLDLGLADAGANVLTF. The variable domain in full, completed from reference TRBV7-9 and TRBJ2-6, reads DTGVSQNPRHKITKRGQNVTFRCDPISEHNRLYWYRQTLGQGPEFLTYFQNEAQLEKSRLLSDRFSAERPKGSFSTLEIQRTEQGDSAMYLCASSLDLGLADAGANVLTFGAGSRLTVL.

The chain uses TRBV7-8 and TRBJ2-7, with 10 bases that match TRBD2. J was trimmed by 1 base and V by 6 bases; bases with no gene match: 9. Germline CDR1 reads SGHVS; CDR2 reads FQNEAQ. This CDR3 comprises 16 residues. DNA of the CDR3: TGTGCCAGCAGTTACCTTCTAGCGGGAGAGTCCTACGAGCAGTACTTC. Protein sequence: CASSYLLAGESYEQYF.

This clonotype was seen more than once but under ten times. The chain couples TRBV29-1 to TRBJ1-3; maybe TRBD1 (5 bases). CDR3 length: 14 amino acids. Germline values: CDR1 SQVTM, CDR2 ANQGSEA. The V end was cut by 6 bases, the J end by 0 bases, with 12 bases between. The CDR3 loop reads CSVRDANSGNTIYF. Written as DNA, the CDR3 is TGCAGCGTCCGGGACGCCAACTCTGGAAACACCATATATTTT.

The gene calls are TRBV29-1 and TRBJ2-7; 9 bases fit TRBD2. Trimming cost V 0 bases and J 3 bases; bases outside gene matches: 12. CDR1 is SQVTM, CDR2 ANQGSEA, per germline. CDR3 length: 17 amino acids. The CDR3 coding sequence is TGCAGCGTTGAAGATCGGGGGGCGGCTAGCGGGAACTACGAGCAGTACTTC. This translates into CSVEDRGAASGNYEQYF.

To note about this clonotype: Being one base from a much bigger clone, this may be a read error. This rearrangement joins TRBV15 to TRBJ2-5; unclear D gene. The CDR3 consists of 16 residues. The germline CDR1 and CDR2 sequences are LNHNV and YYDKDF (reference sequence). The germline V and J ends were trimmed by 2 bases and 1 base, with 14 bases remaining between them. This CDR3 reads CATSRIDDPSQETQYF. CDR3 DNA: TGTGCCACCAGCAGAATCGACGACCCTTCCCAAGAGACCCAGTACTTC.

This rearrangement joins TRBV7-9 to TRBJ2-7; possible D gene TRBD2, 5 bases. The germline V and J ends were trimmed by 1 base and 6 bases, with 13 bases remaining between them. From germline, CDR1 is SEHNR and CDR2 FQNEAQ (reference sequence). There are 14 residues in the CDR3. The CDR3 nucleotides read TGTGCCAGCAGCTTAGAGGGAGTGCGGTGCGAGCAGTACTTC. Protein sequence: CASSLEGVRCEQYF. The full variable domain, rest sourced from reference TRBV7-9 and TRBJ2-7, is DTGVSQNPRHKITKRGQNVTFRCDPISEHNRLYWYRQTLGQGPEFLTYFQNEAQLEKSRLLSDRFSAERPKGSFSTLEIQRTEQGDSAMYLCASSLEGVRCEQYFGPGTRLTVT.

This clonotype was seen ten or more times. V usage is TRBV24-1 and J usage is TRBJ2-7; D gene unclear. Trimming stripped 3 bases from V and 4 bases from J, with 12 bases between. Germline V gene lookup returns CDR1 KGHDR and CDR2 SFDVKD. This CDR3 has 14 amino acids. CDR3 sequence: CATSDALDGYEQYF. CDR3 in DNA: TGTGCCACCAGTGATGCCTTGGACGGTTACGAGCAGTACTTC.

The CDR3 DNA reads as TGTGCCAGCAGTTACTCGTCACCGAGGGGTGAAAAACTGTTTTTT. Protein: CASSYSSPRGEKLFF. The chain combines TRBV2 with TRBJ1-4; tentatively, D is TRBD1 (5 bases). V lost 5 bases and J lost 7, with 17 bases in between. There are 15 residues in the CDR3. Per the germline V gene, CDR1 is SNHLY and CDR2 is FYNNEI.

CDR3 protein: CASSQVGVSGNTIYF. The CDR3 region has the DNA TGTGCCAGCAGCCAAGTGGGGGTATCAGGAAACACCATATATTTT. The rearrangement uses TRBV7-8 and TRBJ1-3, with D possibly TRBD1 on 5 matching bases. The V gene lost 5 bases and the J gene lost 4 bases, with 15 bases spanning the gap. CDR3 length: 15 amino acids. Looked up from germline, CDR1 is SGHVS and CDR2 is FQNEAQ.

This clonotype has only a few counts. The chain recombines TRBV29-1 with TRBJ2-2; 9 bases fit TRBD1. The V gene's germline CDR1 is SQVTM and CDR2 ANQGSEA. This CDR3 has 14 residues. Trimming removed 7 bases from V and 4 bases from J; junction bases left unmatched: 7. This CDR3 is CSGGDRVGTGELFF. CDR3 sequence (DNA): TGCAGCGGGGGGGACAGGGTGGGCACCGGGGAGCTGTTTTTT.

This clonotype was picked up many times. The chain has TRBV29-1 and TRBJ2-7; TRBD2 aligns across 7 bases. CDR3 length: 13 amino acids. Losses at the gene ends were 4 bases for V and 6 bases for J; bases not matched to a gene: 9. Germline V lookup: CDR1 SQVTM, CDR2 ANQGSEA. The CDR3 reads CSVVPSGMFEQYF. The CDR3 DNA sequence: TGCAGCGTTGTTCCTAGCGGCATGTTCGAGCAGTACTTC.

This clonotype was seen a few times. V and J are TRBV19 and TRBJ2-7; maybe TRBD2 (7 bases). Per the germline V gene, CDR1 is LNHDA and CDR2 is SQIVND (reference sequence). Trimming took off 3 bases at V and 4 bases at J, with 13 bases between the two ends. The CDR3 runs 14 residues. CDR3 protein: CASSMGGGRYEQYF. The CDR3 DNA reads TGTGCCAGTAGTATGGGCGGGGGCCGTTACGAGCAGTACTTC.

The chain recombines TRBV15 with TRBJ2-3; unclear D gene. With 5 bases removed from V and 6 bases from J, the gap between germline ends came to 9 bases. This CDR3 has 12 residues. Looked up from germline, CDR1 is LNHNV and CDR2 is YYDKDF (reference sequence). The CDR3 sequence is CATSPLKDTQYF. The CDR3 nucleotides are TGTGCCACCAGCCCTCTAAAGGATACGCAGTATTTT.

The chain couples TRBV10-3 to TRBJ1-2; D not certain. Germline V gene data show CDR1 as ENHRY and CDR2 as SYGVKD. The CDR3 length is 14 residues. Trimming removed 10 bases from V and 2 bases from J, with 17 bases in between. CDR3 sequence reads: CASGLRTGNYGYTF. CDR3 sequence (DNA): TGTGCCAGCGGCCTTCGGACGGGGAACTATGGCTACACCTTC.

A few counts support this clonotype. This sequence joins TRBV2 and TRBJ2-5; D unclear. Germline lookup yields CDR1 SNHLY and CDR2 FYNNEI. Trimming took 3 bases from V and 5 from J, leaving 19 bases between them. The CDR3 covers 16 residues. CDR3 loop: CASSESPGAVVETQYF. The CDR3 DNA reads TGTGCCAGCAGTGAGTCGCCAGGAGCAGTTGTGGAGACCCAGTACTTC. Looking up the rest from reference TRBV2 and TRBJ2-5 gives the full variable domain: EPEVTQTPSHQVTQMGQEVILRCVPISNHLYFYWYRQILGQKVEFLVSFYNNEISEKSEIFDDQFSVERPDGSNFTLKIRSTKLEDSAMYFCASSESPGAVVETQYFGPGTRLLVL.

J is TRBJ1-3 and V is TRBV7-3, with a tentative D call TRBD1 (5 bases). In germline, CDR1 is SGHTA, CDR2 FQGTGA. Trimming shortened V by 5 bases and J by 4 bases, and 9 bases separated the two germline ends. This CDR3 region has 13 residues. CDR3 region: CASSQGDGNTIYF. The DNA of the CDR3 is TGTGCCAGCAGCCAAGGGGACGGAAACACCATATATTTT. Looking up the rest from reference TRBV7-3 and TRBJ1-3 gives the full variable domain: GAGVSQTPSNKVTEKGKYVELRCDPISGHTALYWYRQSLGQGPEFLIYFQGTGAADDSGLPNDRFFAVRPEGSVSTLKIQRTERGDSAVYLCASSQGDGNTIYFGEGSWLTVV.

CDR3 loop: CASSVGPGANYGYTF. The CDR3 DNA reads as TGTGCCAGCAGCGTGGGGCCAGGGGCTAACTATGGCTACACCTTC. V usage is TRBV9 and J usage is TRBJ1-2, with a weak D call TRBD1 (6 bases). Trimming left V 2 bases short and J 0 bases short, with 11 bases between. Germline lookup yields CDR1 SGDLS and CDR2 YYNGEE. The CDR3 is 15 amino acids.